This TCR beta chain is from a study of patients and donors after allogeneic stem cell transplantation. This clonotype was seen a handful of times. TCRdb independently ran MiXCR on the RT-PCR reads; one entry per CDR3 protein. The sample has 410,000 or so distinct CDR3 sequences, approximately 16% seen once. The CDR3 runs to 16 residues. With V trimmed by 6 bases and J by 6 bases, 13 bases remained unmatched. Germline CDR1 and CDR2: SNHLY and FYNNEI. The source material was blood, either unsorted or a sorted T cell fraction (not recorded which). The chain recombines TRBV2 with TRBJ2-3, with 9 bases identical to TRBD1. The clonotype was recovered from a human donor who was either an allogeneic HSCT recipient or a stem cell or donor lymphocyte infusion donor (not recorded which). It is not recorded whose cells these are; they may come from a transplant donor. The CDR3: CASRGLRTGERDTQYF. The CDR3 DNA is TGTGCCAGCAGGGGACTCAGGACAGGGGAGAGGGATACGCAGTATTTT. The full variable domain, in which reference TRBV2 and TRBJ2-3 provide the parts outside the CDR3, is EPEVTQTPSHQVTQMGQEVILRCVPISNHLYFYWYRQILGQKVEFLVSFYNNEISEKSEIFDDQFSVERPDGSNFTLKIRSTKLEDSAMYFCASRGLRTGERDTQYFGPGTRLTVL.